Listed below are T cell receptor beta chains from one sample, sequenced in a study of cytomegalovirus exposure and HLA in healthy donors. Sequencing was performed with immunoSEQ multiplex PCR; in TCRdb, only in-frame clones are kept and a portion is missing. The sample holds about 170,000 clones, 65% to 90% seen once. Source material: PBMCs. These receptors were taken from a male donor in good health and CMV-seronegative. Both conserved end residues are part of each CDR3.

j_call: TRBJ1-2
v_call: TRBV6-1
cdr3_aa: CASSDLGTVNYGYTF

j_call: TRBJ1-1
v_call: TRBV7-2
cdr3_aa: CASSRTTGGGTEAFF

j_call: TRBJ2-1
v_call: TRBV9
cdr3_aa: CASSVTPGNEQFF

j_call: TRBJ2-7
v_call: TRBV11-2
cdr3_aa: CASSYDRTASYEQYF

j_call: TRBJ1-1
v_call: TRBV7-9
cdr3_aa: CASSQWERNTEAFF

j_call: TRBJ2-3
v_call: TRBV6-6
cdr3_aa: CAAGDTQYF

j_call: TRBJ2-1
v_call: TRBV5-1
cdr3_aa: CASSARQGYNEQFF

j_call: TRBJ2-7
v_call: TRBV6-6
cdr3_aa: CASSYSTGYEQYF

j_call: TRBJ1-1
v_call: TRBV27
cdr3_aa: CASSLSVRTGRGNTEAFF

j_call: TRBJ1-2
v_call: TRBV15
cdr3_aa: CATSRDPPPFNYGYTF

j_call: TRBJ2-7
v_call: TRBV25-1
cdr3_aa: CASSEQRIDEQYF

j_call: TRBJ1-1
v_call: TRBV6-1
cdr3_aa: CASSASRVVDTEAFF

j_call: TRBJ2-3
v_call: TRBV29-1
cdr3_aa: CSVVVTSDTDTQYF

j_call: TRBJ2-7
v_call: TRBV20-1
cdr3_aa: CSARDSYEQYF

j_call: TRBJ1-2
v_call: TRBV29-1
cdr3_aa: CSVVRGAGGYTF

j_call: TRBJ1-4
v_call: TRBV7-9
cdr3_aa: CASSSTTGAGEKLFF

j_call: TRBJ2-2
v_call: TRBV7-2
cdr3_aa: CASSLFQIPSGELFF

j_call: TRBJ2-6
v_call: TRBV5-1
cdr3_aa: CASSGGQHSGANVLTF

j_call: TRBJ1-1
v_call: TRBV7-9
cdr3_aa: CASSQRQKANTEAFF

j_call: TRBJ1-4
v_call: TRBV9
cdr3_aa: CASSAQGLNEKLFF

j_call: TRBJ2-1
v_call: TRBV5-1
cdr3_aa: CASSLEQGVNEQFF

j_call: TRBJ1-1
v_call: TRBV11-2
cdr3_aa: CASRFTVNTEAFF

j_call: TRBJ2-2
v_call: TRBV7-9
cdr3_aa: CASSLGQGNTGELFF

j_call: TRBJ1-3
v_call: TRBV6-1
cdr3_aa: CASRGQPLLDTIYF

j_call: TRBJ1-2
v_call: TRBV7-9
cdr3_aa: CASSGGADYGYTF

j_call: TRBJ2-3
v_call: TRBV9
cdr3_aa: CASSEDFQTDTQYF

j_call: TRBJ1-4
v_call: TRBV5-1
cdr3_aa: CASSLTGAKEKLFF

j_call: TRBJ1-2
v_call: TRBV7-9
cdr3_aa: CSSSLQSPGLSRGYTF

j_call: .
v_call: TRBV30
cdr3_aa: CAWRARTGVSYEQYF

j_call: TRBJ2-5
v_call: TRBV5-1
cdr3_aa: CASRQGPSRTQYF

j_call: TRBJ2-7
v_call: TRBV9
cdr3_aa: CASSTQPGQAGEQYF

j_call: TRBJ2-2
v_call: TRBV2
cdr3_aa: CASSGGGYTGELFF

j_call: TRBJ2-1
v_call: TRBV4-1
cdr3_aa: CASSTRTSGGVGSYNEQFF

j_call: TRBJ1-1
v_call: TRBV6-5
cdr3_aa: CASSYSGARRTEAFF

j_call: TRBJ2-2
v_call: TRBV11-2
cdr3_aa: CASSFRGNTGELFF

j_call: TRBJ2-5
v_call: TRBV6-1
cdr3_aa: CASIPGQAIGEQYF

j_call: TRBJ2-2
v_call: TRBV27
cdr3_aa: CASSLRRTNTGELFF

j_call: TRBJ2-2
v_call: TRBV4-1
cdr3_aa: CASSPYRVSPGELFF

j_call: TRBJ2-2
v_call: TRBV19
cdr3_aa: CASSIRPTGELFF

j_call: TRBJ2-3
v_call: TRBV6-5
cdr3_aa: CASSAGQGTDTQYF

j_call: TRBJ1-5
v_call: TRBV5-4
cdr3_aa: CASSFSGNNQPQHF

j_call: TRBJ2-3
v_call: TRBV15
cdr3_aa: CATSRVNTSGGRDTQYF

j_call: TRBJ2-7
v_call: TRBV28
cdr3_aa: CASSLLVQVPYEQYF

j_call: TRBJ2-3
v_call: TRBV19
cdr3_aa: CASSTFGLAGGTSTDTQYF

j_call: TRBJ1-1
v_call: TRBV2
cdr3_aa: CASSPRMDSAAFF